Following are 26 T cell receptor beta chains from one sample sequenced in a study of tumor-infiltrating lymphocytes in oesophageal squamous cell carcinoma. TCRdb ran MiXCR on the PCR reads and lists one entry per CDR3 protein. The sample consists of 20,000 to 25,000 distinct CDR3 sequences, around 33% of them appearing once. Sequencing was done on a sample of esophageal tumor tissue. The receptors shown here come from a male donor with esophageal squamous cell carcinoma.

Remarks on this clonotype: Just one base apart from a much larger clone, this may be a read error. The V and J genes are TRBV4-3 and TRBJ2-4; 7 bases map to TRBD2. The CDR3 contains 14 residues. J lost 13 bases, V lost 4 bases, and 13 bases had no gene match. CDR1 is LGHNA and CDR2 is YSLEER in the germline V gene. The CDR3 reads CASSPRLANNEQYF. The CDR3 region has the DNA TGCGCCAGCAGCCCCCGACTAGCCAACAATGAGCAGTACTTC.

This clonotype was seen a few times. The chain is built from TRBV20-1 and TRBJ2-7; 7 nucleotides align to TRBD2. The CDR3 covers 13 residues. The trim removed 2 bases at V and 9 bases at J, leaving 10 bases unmatched. CDR1 DFQATT and CDR2 SNEGSKA come from the germline V gene (reference sequence). The CDR3 region is CSARPPGGEGQYF. CDR3 nucleotide sequence: TGCAGTGCTAGACCTCCTGGTGGGGAGGGGCAGTACTTC.

Comments on this clonotype: Just one base apart from a much larger clone, this may be a read error. The chain employs TRBV25-1 and TRBJ2-4; 8 bases map to TRBD2. Trimming cost V 9 bases and J 13 bases; bases outside gene matches: 8. CDR3 length equals 11 residues. In germline, CDR1 is MGHDK, CDR2 SYGVNS. This CDR3 is CASTGGDEQYF. The DNA of the CDR3 is TGTGCCAGTACGGGAGGGGATGAGCAGTACTTC.

This chain uses TRBV2 with TRBJ2-5; D uncertain. The closer fit of TRBJ2-1 to the DNA end suggests the J call may be wrong. From germline, CDR1 is SNHLY and CDR2 FYNNEI. The CDR3 is 12 amino acids. In nucleotides, the CDR3 is TGTGCCAGCATCGCGACCTACAATGAGCAGTTCTTC. It translates to CASIATYNEQFF.

The genes are TRBV10-2 and TRBJ2-3, with 12 bases that match TRBD2. The CDR3 totals 18 residues. Germline assignment: CDR1 WSHSY and CDR2 SAAADI. J lost 5 bases, V lost 1 base, and 10 bases had no gene match. CDR3 loop: CASSEFPASGRAQDTQYF. CDR3 coding DNA: TGCGCCAGCAGTGAGTTTCCCGCTAGCGGGAGGGCCCAAGATACGCAGTATTTT.

Judged by abundance, this clonotype is medium-sized. The genes are TRBV7-8 and TRBJ2-7; TRBD1 aligns across 8 bases. The CDR3 runs to 15 residues. Germline lookup yields CDR1 SGHVS and CDR2 FQNEAQ. V trimming: 5 bases; J trimming: 3 bases; junction bases outside the gene matches: 9. DNA for the CDR3: TGTGCCAGCAGCAAAAATCCCGGACAGGGCTACGAGCAGTACTTC. This sequence encodes CASSKNPGQGYEQYF.

The chain carries TRBV7-2 and TRBJ2-7; TRBD2 matches 8 bases. Gene TRBJ2-1 matches the end of the DNA better, so the J call may be wrong. The germline V gene encodes CDR1 SGHTA and CDR2 FQGNSA. The CDR3 has 17 residues. The CDR3 DNA reads TGTGCCAGCAGCCGTTTTGTTGTGACTAGCGCAAACAATGAGCAGTTCTTC. This codes for CASSRFVVTSANNEQFF.

This clonotype is termed medium-sized. The rearrangement joins TRBV25-1 to TRBJ1-1; 8 positions match TRBD1. From germline, CDR1 is MGHDK and CDR2 SYGVNS. The CDR3 runs 14 residues. V shed 5 bases, J shed 4 bases, and the junction held 6 bases outside the gene matches. CDR3 sequence reads: CASSRGQGVTEAFF. In DNA, the CDR3 is TGTGCCAGCAGTCGAGGACAGGGTGTCACTGAAGCTTTCTTT.

This clonotype was picked up many times. The chain carries TRBV27 and TRBJ2-3; perhaps TRBD1 as D (6 bases). Trimming cost V 6 bases and J 6 bases, with 16 bases left between them. The CDR3 sequence is 14 residues long. Germline V CDR1 and CDR2: MNHEY, SMNVEV (reference sequence). The CDR3 sequence is CASRGQGWSDTQYF. The CDR3 nucleotides read TGTGCCAGCAGGGGGCAGGGGTGGTCCGATACGCAGTATTTT.

This clonotype appeared a few times. The rearrangement joins TRBV29-1 to TRBJ1-5; 7 bases are shared with TRBD1. CDR1 is SQVTM, CDR2 ANQGSEA, per germline. CDR3 length: 13 residues. The V and J ends lost 6 bases and 5 bases, in that order; junction bases with no gene match: 7. The CDR3 sequence: CSVRGQIDQPQHF. CDR3 in DNA: TGCAGCGTCAGGGGACAGATCGATCAGCCCCAGCATTTT. The whole variable domain, filled in from reference TRBV29-1 and TRBJ1-5, reads SAVISQKPSRDICQRGTSLTIQCQVDSQVTMMFWYRQQPGQSLTLIATANQGSEATYESGFVIDKFPISRPNLTFSTLTVSNMSPEDSSIYLCSVRGQIDQPQHFGDGTRLSIL.

Details on this clonotype: The CDR3 does not end in the conserved phenylalanine or tryptophan, so this is likely a read error. The DNA is omitted, as the CDR3 cannot be located on it reliably, and the CDR3 follows TCRdb's listing. The genes are TRBV28 and TRBJ2-7; the table names TRBD1, a call not compared with the DNA. The CDR3 numbers 14 amino acids, ends counted. The V gene's germline CDR1 is MDHEN and CDR2 SYDVKM. CDR3 sequence: CASSDSSNDYTFGS.

V gene TRBV18 combines with J gene TRBJ2-1; TRBD1 aligns across 9 bases. V lost 3 bases to trimming and J lost 6 bases; unmatched junction nucleotides: 6. This CDR3 has 15 residues. Germline assignment: CDR1 KGHSH and CDR2 LQKENI. The CDR3 sequence is CASSPPGQGINEQFF. CDR3 DNA: TGTGCCAGCTCACCGCCGGGACAGGGTATCAATGAGCAGTTCTTC.

The chain employs TRBV7-2 and TRBJ2-1, with TRBD2 matching 12 bases. The J call could be wrong; TRBJ2-7 is a better fit for the DNA end. CDR1 SGHTA and CDR2 FQGNSA come from the germline V gene. This CDR3 spans 16 amino acids. The CDR3 region is CASSSRLAGAYNEQYF. The CDR3 DNA sequence: TGTGCCAGCAGCTCCAGACTAGCGGGGGCCTACAATGAGCAGTACTTC.

This clonotype was counted at least ten times. V usage is TRBV28 and J usage is TRBJ1-5; D may be TRBD1 (6 bases). V was shortened by 7 bases and J by 3 bases, with 19 bases between the two germline ends. Germline V gene sequence: CDR1 MDHEN, CDR2 SYDVKM. The CDR3 spans 16 residues. The CDR3 bases are TGTGCCAGCACTGAGGTGGGGGCGAGGGTCAATCAGCCCCAGCATTTT. It codes for CASTEVGARVNQPQHF.

This clonotype was recorded many times. The chain uses TRBV10-3 and TRBJ2-7; a weak D match, TRBD1 (5 bases). Per the germline V gene, CDR1 is ENHRY and CDR2 is SYGVKD. Trimming shortened V by 4 bases and J by 5 bases, and 21 bases separated the two germline ends. The CDR3 runs 16 residues. The CDR3, as DNA: TGTGCCATCAGTGCCGTTGGGCAGGGAATGATGGACGAGCAGTACTTC. This encodes CAISAVGQGMMDEQYF.

With respect to this clonotype: Given a much more abundant clone one base away, this may be a read error. V is TRBV5-1 and J is TRBJ2-5, with D unresolved. The end of the DNA fits TRBJ2-1 better, so the J call may be wrong. CDR3 size: 14 residues. Germline CDR1 is SGHRS and CDR2 is YFSETQ. The CDR3 DNA reads as TGCGCCAGCAGCACCAATAGTGCTTCCTACGAGCAGTTCTTC. It encodes CASSTNSASYEQFF.

The sample holds one count of this clonotype. Given a much more abundant clone one base away, this may be a read error. The chain recombines TRBV5-1 with TRBJ2-1; the D call may be TRBD1 or TRBD2 (6 bases each). V gave up 3 bases and J gave up 10 bases, with 20 bases separating them. CDR3 length equals 15 residues. Germline assignment: CDR1 SGHRS and CDR2 YFSETQ. CDR3 loop: CASSYTTGGFYEQFF. CDR3 DNA: TGCGCCAGCAGCTACACGACAGGAGGGTTCTACGAGCAGTTCTTC.

CDR3 DNA: TGTGCCAGCAGCCAGGGGCAAGAGACCCAGTACTTC. Protein sequence: CASSQGQETQYF. The chain is built from TRBV7-3 and TRBJ2-3, with D perhaps matching TRBD1 (6 bases). The end of the DNA fits TRBJ2-5 better, so the J call may be wrong. CDR1 and CDR2 from the germline V gene are SGHTA and FQGTGA. This CDR3 has 12 amino acids.

At least ten counts were recorded for this clonotype. The J gene is TRBJ2-1, the V gene TRBV5-3; D might be TRBD1 or TRBD2, each matching 5 bases. TRBV5-3 is an ORF, with its function uncertain. The CDR3 has 15 amino acids. V was pared by 6 bases and J by 2 bases, with 15 bases between. CDR3 DNA: TGTGCCAGAACAAAACGGGACCTGCCCTACAATGAGCAGTTCTTC. Translated, it gives CARTKRDLPYNEQFF.

V and J are TRBV11-1 and TRBJ1-4; perhaps TRBD1 as D (5 bases). V was trimmed by 8 bases and J by 16 bases, leaving 38 bases between them. The CDR3 is made up of 18 amino acids. Germline V lookup: CDR1 SGHAT, CDR2 FQDESV (reference sequence). CDR3 in DNA: TGTGCCAGCGCGAACTCGGGGATGACTAGCGGGGGTTCCTACGAGCAGTTTTTT. Translation gives CASANSGMTSGGSYEQFF.

This clonotype was seen many times. The chain couples TRBV5-1 to TRBJ2-1; 8 bases map to TRBD2. With 0 bases clipped from V and 6 bases from J, the junction kept 5 bases outside the gene matches. The germline CDR1 and CDR2 sequences are SGHRS and YFSETQ. The CDR3 is made up of 15 amino acids. In DNA form, the CDR3 reads TGCGCCAGCAGCTTGGGGACTAGCCGAAGCAATGAGCAGTTCTTC. Translation gives CASSLGTSRSNEQFF.

This clonotype was seen many times. Since no conserved phenylalanine or tryptophan closes the CDR3, a read error is the likely cause. The limits of the CDR3 on the DNA are not certain, so only TCRdb's listed CDR3 is given. The chain is built from TRBV7-9 and TRBJ1-6. The CDR3 sequence runs 13 residues, both termini included. Germline V lookup: CDR1 SEHNR, CDR2 FQNEAQ (reference sequence). CDR3 protein: CASSSYLWTSGRL.

This clonotype was seen ten or more times. The V and J genes are TRBV27 and TRBJ1-2; no definite D call. This CDR3 is built from 14 residues. Trimming shortened V by 3 bases and J by 2 bases, and 10 bases separated the two germline ends. In germline, CDR1 is MNHEY, CDR2 SMNVEV (reference sequence). CDR3 residues: CASSLTSPNYGYTF. The CDR3 DNA reads TGTGCCAGCAGTTTGACCAGTCCCAACTATGGCTACACCTTC.

In its sample, this clonotype was seen many times. This chain uses TRBV11-2 with TRBJ2-4; possibly TRBD1 or TRBD2 for D (5 bases each). TRBJ2-7 matches the DNA end more closely, so the J call is doubtful. There are 18 residues in the CDR3. From germline, CDR1 is SGHAT and CDR2 FQNNGV. DNA for the CDR3: TGTGCCAGCAGCTCCCTATCAAGGGCGGCAGGGACGGCTTACGAGCAGTACTTC. Protein sequence: CASSSLSRAAGTAYEQYF.

The sample holds many counts of this clonotype. J is TRBJ2-5 and V is TRBV5-1; tentatively, D is TRBD2 (5 bases). CDR3 length: 16 amino acids. The germline V gene has CDR1 SGHRS and CDR2 YFSETQ. V lost 2 bases, J lost 11 bases, and 25 bases lay in between. For the CDR3, the DNA is TGCGCCAGCAGCTTTGGCGCCACACAAGCGGTCGATGAGCAGTACTTC. Protein: CASSFGATQAVDEQYF.

In its sample, this clonotype was seen many times. The chain has TRBV24-1 and TRBJ2-7; D is perhaps TRBD2 (5 bases). The germline gives CDR1 KGHDR, CDR2 SFDVKD. V shed 4 bases and J shed 7 bases, with 10 bases lying between them. This CDR3 contains 12 residues. DNA of the CDR3: TGTGCCACCAGTGACCTACTAGGAGAGCAGTACTTC. This sequence encodes CATSDLLGEQYF.